This TCR beta chain was recovered during a study of vaccination and CD4 T cells after COVID-19. Study-level findings and limits: In convalescent patients, 304 of 307 vaccine-specific clones were spike mono-reactive. Although the median of SARS-CoV-2-reactive clonotypes rose from about 20 to 38, the change was not significant.

Sequenced with the Oncomine TCR Beta short-read assay was DNA taken from cultured CD4+ T cells. Each CDR3 protein gets one entry after TCRdb re-called the PCR reads with MiXCR. The table shows about 1,700 distinct CDR3 sequences, with about 80% occurring only once. The J segment lost 2 bases and the V segment lost 2 bases, leaving 5 bases of the junction unmatched. CDR1 is MNHNS, CDR2 SASEGT, per germline. The CDR3 contains 15 residues. To note about this clonotype: The antigen remains undetermined.

Treatment denoted: approximately nine-day PBMC culture with coronavirus spike peptide pools or control peptides (ViraFEST assay). Fresh IL-2 medium replaced half the culture medium on days 3 and 7. Source: CD4+ T cells from blood, cultured in vitro, taken after SARS-CoV-2 vaccination. The receptor's source is a human donor who had recovered from COVID-19. The V call is TRBV6-1, the J call TRBJ1-2; 7 nucleotides line up with TRBD1. CDR3 in DNA: TGTGCCAGCAGTGAAATGACAGGGCCGAACTATGGCTACACCTTC. Its translation is CASSEMTGPNYGYTF.